These 30 T cell receptor beta chains came from one sample sequenced in a study of OX40 agonist ivuxolimab in advanced cancers. Using immunoSEQ multiplex PCR, the repertoire was profiled, and TCRdb retains in-frame clones only, with some absent. The sample shows 60,000 to 85,000 clones, approximately 87% of them seen only once. The specimen was CD4+ or CD8+ T cells sorted from blood, collected in a trial of the OX40 agonist ivuxolimab. All receptors come from an adult with an advanced solid tumor such as melanoma, head and neck, liver or kidney cancer.

The rearrangement links TRBV18 to TRBJ1-2; 7 bases align to TRBD1. CDR3 size: 15 residues. Germline loops: CDR1 KGHSH, CDR2 LQKENI. Trimming cost V 5 bases and J 6 bases; bases outside gene matches: 12. CDR3 sequence reads: CASSFRTGPSDGYTF. The CDR3 region has the DNA TGTGCCAGCTCATTCCGGACAGGTCCTTCGGATGGCTACACCTTC.

The chain combines TRBV13 with TRBJ1-2; 12 nucleotides agree with TRBD1. Germline assignment: CDR1 PRHDT and CDR2 FYEKMQ (reference sequence). The CDR3 totals 17 residues. V dropped 5 bases and J dropped 0; count of bases not matched to a gene: 7. The CDR3 loop reads CASSRGTGGLSNYGYTF. Written as DNA, the CDR3 is TGTGCCAGCAGCCGCGGGACAGGGGGCTTATCTAACTATGGCTACACCTTC.

The gene calls are TRBV29-1 and TRBJ1-5; maybe TRBD1 (6 bases). CDR3 length: 15 residues. Trimming removed 7 bases at V and 1 base at J, with 17 bases between. Per germline, CDR1 SQVTM and CDR2 ANQGSEA. The CDR3 coding sequence is TGCAGCGCCCAATTGACCGGGACAAGCAATCAGCCCCAGCATTTT. It codes for CSAQLTGTSNQPQHF. The whole variable domain, filled in from reference TRBV29-1 and TRBJ1-5, reads SAVISQKPSRDICQRGTSLTIQCQVDSQVTMMFWYRQQPGQSLTLIATANQGSEATYESGFVIDKFPISRPNLTFSTLTVSNMSPEDSSIYLCSAQLTGTSNQPQHFGDGTRLSIL.

This clone was seen more than once but under ten times. The chain uses TRBV2 and TRBJ1-2; D might be TRBD1 (5 bases). V was shortened by 7 bases and J by 5 bases, with 11 bases between the two germline ends. The CDR3 spans 12 residues. Germline values: CDR1 SNHLY, CDR2 FYNNEI. CDR3 sequence: CASKREGYGYTF. CDR3 nucleotide sequence: TGTGCCAGCAAACGCGAGGGGTATGGCTACACCTTC.

This sequence joins TRBV27 and TRBJ2-1; D gene unclear. Trimming removed 5 bases from V and 7 bases from J, with 15 bases in between. CDR3 size: 14 residues. Germline V gives CDR1 MNHEY, CDR2 SMNVEV (reference sequence). This chain's CDR3 is CASSGVGTRNEQFF. The DNA of the CDR3 is TGTGCCAGCAGTGGGGTTGGCACGCGGAATGAGCAGTTCTTC.

This chain uses TRBV5-1 with TRBJ2-3; 15 bases are shared with TRBD2. The V and J ends lost 4 bases and 6 bases, in that order; junction bases with no gene match: 6. The CDR3 spans 16 residues. CDR1 and CDR2 from the germline V gene are SGHRS and YFSETQ. CDR3 protein: CASSHGGTSGRDTQYF. In DNA form, the CDR3 reads TGCGCCAGCAGCCATGGCGGGACTAGCGGGAGGGATACGCAGTATTTT.

The chain employs TRBV28 and TRBJ1-3; the D is unclear. Trimming took 7 bases from V and 2 from J, leaving 9 bases between them. This CDR3 is 13 amino acids long. Germline V gives CDR1 MDHEN, CDR2 SYDVKM. The CDR3 sequence: CASTRLPGNTIYF. The CDR3 nucleotides read TGTGCCAGCACTAGGCTCCCTGGAAACACCATATATTTT.

Turning to this clone: One end of the junction is discordant with germline, which a read error may explain. This chain uses TRBV5-1 with TRBJ2-7; no clear D. Per the germline V gene, CDR1 is SGHRS and CDR2 is YFSETQ. CDR3 length: 13 amino acids. The CDR3 loop is CANSFTELYEQYF. The CDR3 DNA is TGCGCCAACAGCTTTACAGAGCTCTACGAGCAGTACTTC.

The rearrangement uses TRBV7-9 and TRBJ2-7; TRBD1 is a possible D gene (7 bases). Germline CDR1 SEHNR, CDR2 FQNEAQ (reference sequence). Trimming stripped 1 base from V and 3 bases from J, with 22 bases between. There are 18 residues in the CDR3. The CDR3 DNA reads TGTGCCAGCAGCTTAGGCACCGGGAGACAGGGTTACGGCTACGAGCAGTACTTC. This sequence encodes CASSLGTGRQGYGYEQYF.

The gene calls are TRBV11-1 and TRBJ1-1, with 8 positions matching TRBD1. The J segment lost 5 bases and the V segment lost 5 bases, leaving 7 bases of the junction unmatched. The CDR3 totals 14 residues. The germline V gene encodes CDR1 SGHAT and CDR2 FQDESV (reference sequence). Here the CDR3 DNA reads TGTGCCAGCAGCGGCGGACAGGGAGGAACTGAAGCTTTCTTT. Translation gives CASSGGQGGTEAFF.

V gene TRBV6-5 combines with J gene TRBJ1-5; D is unclear. The CDR3 loop spans 14 amino acids. The V and J ends lost 1 base and 0 bases respectively, with 4 bases between them. Germline CDR1 reads MNHEY; CDR2 reads SVGAGI. CDR3 in amino acids: CASSYWGSNQPQHF. The CDR3 DNA sequence: TGTGCCAGCAGTTACTGGGGTAGCAATCAGCCCCAGCATTTT.

CDR3 DNA sequence: TGTGCCAGCAGCGTAGGACAGTACGGTAACTATGGCTACACCTTC. It encodes CASSVGQYGNYGYTF. The V and J genes are TRBV9 and TRBJ1-2; tentatively, D is TRBD1 (5 bases). This CDR3 is 15 amino acids long. The V and J ends lost 0 bases and 1 base respectively, with 10 bases between them. CDR1 and CDR2 (germline): SGDLS, YYNGEE.

This clone was found a few times. This chain links TRBV5-5 with TRBJ1-1; D not resolved. Germline CDR1 SGHKS, CDR2 YYEKEE (reference sequence). V dropped 4 bases and J dropped 6 bases, with 13 bases sitting between them. The CDR3 has 13 residues. CDR3 bases: TGTGCCAGCAGCCTTCGGGTCCCGGCTGAAGCTTTCTTT. Translation: CASSLRVPAEAFF.

This clone was picked up a small number of times. The J gene is TRBJ2-3, the V gene TRBV30; D may be TRBD2 (5 bases). Trimming shortened V by 1 base and J by 0 bases, and 11 bases separated the two germline ends. The CDR3 is 15 residues long. Germline CDR1 reads GTSNPN; CDR2 reads SVGIG (reference sequence). The CDR3 bases are TGTGCCTGGAGTGACCATCCGGGGAGCACAGATACGCAGTATTTT. This translates into CAWSDHPGSTDTQYF. The full variable domain, its missing parts supplied by reference TRBV30 and TRBJ2-3, is SQTIHQWPATLVQPVGSPLSLECTVEGTSNPNLYWYRQAAGRGLQLLFYSVGIGQISSEVPQNLSASRPQDRQFILSSKKLLLSDSGFYLCAWSDHPGSTDTQYFGPGTRLTVL.

The chain couples TRBV7-9 to TRBJ1-3, with D hard to call. From germline, CDR1 is SEHNR and CDR2 FQNEAQ (reference sequence). The CDR3 runs to 11 residues. Trimming pared 0 bases from V and 11 bases from J, leaving 5 bases between. This chain's CDR3 is CASSLAEAIYF. DNA for the CDR3: TGTGCCAGCAGCTTAGCTGAGGCCATATATTTT.

The CDR3 loop reads CASSYSDRAYGYTF. The CDR3 DNA follows: TGTGCCAGCAGTTACTCGGACAGGGCCTATGGCTACACCTTC. J is TRBJ1-2 and V is TRBV6-5; the match to TRBD1 covers 8 bases. The germline V gene has CDR1 MNHEY and CDR2 SVGAGI. The CDR3 totals 14 residues. Trimming at V came to 0 bases and at J to 4 bases, leaving 1 base not matched to a gene.

The rearrangement links TRBV21-1 to TRBJ2-5; the table names TRBD1, a call not compared with the DNA. TRBV21-1 is flagged as a pseudogene. This CDR3 spans 18 amino acids. The DNA for the CDR3 is TGTGCCAGCAGCACTTCCGGGACAGAAAAGAAACACCAAGAGACCCAGTACTTC. Protein product: CASSTSGTEKKHQETQYF.

This chain uses TRBV21-1 with TRBJ2-3; the tabulated D call, TRBD1, remains unverified against the DNA. TRBV21-1 is labeled a pseudogene. This CDR3 contains 19 residues. The CDR3 sequence: CASSPPGRQGRRGTDTQYF. The CDR3 DNA follows: TGTGCCAGCAGCCCCCCGGGGAGACAGGGTAGACGTGGGACAGATACGCAGTATTTT.

J is TRBJ2-1 and V is TRBV5-1; D gene unclear. Looked up from germline, CDR1 is SGHRS and CDR2 is YFSETQ. Trimming removed 1 base from V and 8 bases from J, with 13 bases in between. CDR3 length: 14 amino acids. The CDR3 region has the DNA TGCGCCAGCAGCTTGACGGACCCGCAGGATGAGCAGTTCTTC. Its translation: CASSLTDPQDEQFF.

This chain links TRBV4-1 with TRBJ2-3, with 7 bases that match TRBD2. CDR1 and CDR2 (germline): MGHRA, YSYEKL. This CDR3 comprises 19 residues. The J segment lost 5 bases and the V segment lost 2 bases, leaving 19 bases of the junction unmatched. The CDR3 is CASSQPTPRPAGIVDTQYF. DNA of the CDR3: TGCGCCAGCAGCCAACCTACACCCCGTCCAGCGGGAATTGTAGATACGCAGTATTTT.

This rearrangement joins TRBV5-6 to TRBJ2-5; D is perhaps TRBD1 (8 bases). The CDR3 length is 14 residues. Germline V gene sequence: CDR1 SGHDT, CDR2 YYEEEE. The V end lost 8 bases, the J end lost 4 bases, and 18 bases lay between the germline ends. In nucleotides, the CDR3 is TGTGCCAGTCATTGGGGGGGACAGGCAGAGACCCAGTACTTC. Residues: CASHWGGQAETQYF.

The gene calls are TRBV18 and TRBJ2-6, with D uncertain. The CDR3 is made up of 16 amino acids. V was cut by 2 bases and J by 3 bases, with 11 bases left in between. Germline V gene lookup returns CDR1 KGHSH and CDR2 LQKENI. CDR3 sequence reads: CASSPKFRDGANVLTF. DNA of the CDR3: TGTGCCAGCTCACCAAAGTTTAGGGATGGGGCCAACGTCCTGACTTTC.

This chain uses TRBV2 with TRBJ1-5; D is unresolved. The V gene lost 6 bases and the J gene lost 5 bases, with 14 bases spanning the gap. The CDR3 is made up of 14 amino acids. Germline V gene lookup returns CDR1 SNHLY and CDR2 FYNNEI. CDR3 in amino acids: CASRADGAHQPQHF. The CDR3 DNA follows: TGTGCCAGCAGAGCGGACGGAGCTCATCAGCCCCAGCATTTT.

The genes are TRBV4-3 and TRBJ1-3, with no clear D. This CDR3 has 15 residues. The V gene's germline CDR1 is LGHNA and CDR2 YSLEER. Trimming left V 0 bases short and J 3 bases short, with 9 bases between. The CDR3 nucleotides are TGCGCCAGCAGCCAAGAATGGACTTTTGGAAACACCATATATTTT. Translation gives CASSQEWTFGNTIYF.

V is TRBV21-1 and J is TRBJ1-6; the DNA was not compared with TRBD1, the D call given in the table. TRBV21-1 is an annotated pseudogene. This CDR3 has 14 amino acids. The CDR3 region has the DNA TGTGCCACCCAGGGATTGGCAGTAGAATCACCCCTCCACTTT. Translating it yields CATQGLAVESPLHF.

The J gene is TRBJ1-1, the V gene TRBV6-5; weak D call: TRBD1 (6 bases). The V gene's germline CDR1 is MNHEY and CDR2 SVGAGI. The CDR3 runs 13 residues. V gave up 7 bases and J gave up 4 bases, with 13 bases separating them. For the CDR3, the DNA is TGTGCCAGCAACAAACAGGGATCCACTGAAGCTTTCTTT. This translates into CASNKQGSTEAFF.

This chain links TRBV12-5 with TRBJ1-2, with D uncertain. Per the germline V gene, CDR1 is LGHNT and CDR2 is FRNRAP. V was clipped by 7 bases and J by 0 bases, with 12 bases between them. This CDR3 comprises 14 residues. The CDR3 sequence: CASAVDVPNYGYTF. The CDR3 nucleotides are TGTGCTAGTGCCGTCGACGTGCCTAACTATGGCTACACCTTC. Full variable domain (missing parts from reference TRBV12-5 and TRBJ1-2): DARVTQTPRHKVTEMGQEVTMRCQPILGHNTVFWYRQTMMQGLELLAYFRNRAPLDDSGMPKDRFSAEMPDATLATLKIQPSEPRDSAVYFCASAVDVPNYGYTFGSGTRLTVV.

This sequence joins TRBV5-4 and TRBJ1-1; no clear D gene. Germline V gene data show CDR1 as SGHNT and CDR2 as YYREEE (reference sequence). V was clipped by 0 bases and J by 0 bases, with 6 bases between them. There are 14 residues in the CDR3. CDR3 sequence (DNA): TGTGCCAGCAGCTTGGTACAGATGAACACTGAAGCTTTCTTT. It translates to CASSLVQMNTEAFF.

The chain is built from TRBV10-1 and TRBJ1-6; D not certain. Germline lookup yields CDR1 WNHNN and CDR2 SYGVQD (reference sequence). V was cut by 2 bases and J by 0 bases, with 14 bases left in between. The CDR3 has 18 amino acids. DNA of the CDR3: TGCGCCAGCAGTGAGAATATACCTCAAAGCTCCTATAATTCACCCCTCCACTTT. The encoded protein is CASSENIPQSSYNSPLHF.

This clone was recorded once. The genes are TRBV7-9 and TRBJ2-3; D gene uncertain. Trimming stripped 6 bases from V and 0 bases from J, with 7 bases between. This CDR3 is built from 13 residues. The germline V gene encodes CDR1 SEHNR and CDR2 FQNEAQ (reference sequence). The CDR3 spells CASRVDSTDTQYF. Written as DNA, the CDR3 is TGTGCCAGCAGAGTGGACAGCACAGATACGCAGTATTTT. The whole variable domain, filled in from reference TRBV7-9 and TRBJ2-3, reads DTGVSQNPRHKITKRGQNVTFRCDPISEHNRLYWYRQTLGQGPEFLTYFQNEAQLEKSRLLSDRFSAERPKGSFSTLEIQRTEQGDSAMYLCASRVDSTDTQYFGPGTRLTVL.